This TCR beta chain is drawn from a study of human T cells and chemical hapten exposure. Noted time point: patch test 3, about 24 weeks after DPC sensitization. Specified treatment: therapeutic diphenylcyclopropenone sensitization with weekly scalp DPC. TCRdb ran MiXCR on the RACE reads and lists one entry per CDR3 protein. The sample consists of tens of thousands of distinct CDR3 sequences, around 10% of them appearing once. This CDR3 region has 13 residues. V was shortened by 7 bases and J by 7 bases, with 14 bases between the two germline ends. CDR1 SNHLY and CDR2 FYNNEI come from the germline V gene.

This TCR came from a woman between 45 and 60 years old with alopecia areata. Some clones in this sample may be carry-over from other donors' samples. The V call is TRBV2, the J call TRBJ1-5; D may be TRBD1 (5 bases). Sequenced here: whole blood, sampled in connection with sensitization to the hapten diphenylcyclopropenone (DPC). CDR3 sequence: CASKSQVGQPQHF. The CDR3 nucleotides are TGTGCCAGCAAGTCACAGGTCGGCCAGCCCCAGCATTTT.